The clone carrying this T cell receptor (beta chain) was observed at least ten times. No antigen is known for it. Generation of TCR cDNA used 5'RACE template switching (which added a universal primer site and UMIs). TCRdb processed the 5' RACE reads anew with MiXCR; each CDR3 protein has one entry. The data show about 260,000 distinct CDR3 sequences, roughly 3.5% seen once. Germline CDR1 reads MNHEY; CDR2 reads SVGAGI. Trimming removed 0 bases at V and 0 bases at J, with 10 bases between. This CDR3 region has 16 residues. The sample belongs to a study of T cells after yellow fever vaccination. Whole-study results and caveats: Abundant clonotypes from the bulk population could have been carried over as contaminants into FACS-sorted repertoires. When the response was secondary, it was weaker but reached its peak faster, day 5 versus 15.

Sequenced here: PBMCs, sampled 15 days after the yellow fever booster vaccination. This rearrangement joins TRBV6-5 to TRBJ2-3; maybe TRBD2 (5 bases). This sequence was found in a man younger than 35 who received the YFV17D yellow fever vaccine. The CDR3 reads CASSYSQAASTDTQYF. Here the CDR3 DNA reads TGTGCCAGCAGTTACTCACAAGCGGCAAGCACAGATACGCAGTATTTT.